Following are 23 T cell receptor beta chains from one sample sequenced in a study of shared clonotypes between healthy human individuals. The data were produced by immunoSEQ multiplex PCR, yet TCRdb's version contains in-frame clones alone and is incomplete. Of some 600,000 clones listed, 95% to 97% are singletons. Cells designated naive CD8 were CD45RO-negative and were positively selected for CCR7, with terminally differentiated effector memory CD45RA+ cells excluded. The sequenced material came from naive CD8+ T cells sorted from blood. These receptors all come from a woman aged 25 to 39 in good health.

This chain uses TRBV19 with TRBJ2-4; TRBD2 agrees at 7 bases. Germline loops: CDR1 LNHDA, CDR2 SQIVND (reference sequence). V shed 7 bases, J shed 7 bases, and the junction held 10 bases outside the gene matches. The CDR3 contains 14 residues. The CDR3 coding sequence is TGTGCCAGTACGGATGGCGGGAGTGGGAACATTCAGTACTTC. Encoded protein: CASTDGGSGNIQYF.

This rearrangement joins TRBV19 to TRBJ2-3, with a possible D match to TRBD2 (5 bases). Trimming stripped 7 bases from V and 0 bases from J, with 8 bases between. The germline gives CDR1 LNHDA, CDR2 SQIVND (reference sequence). This CDR3 contains 13 residues. CDR3 loop: CASMGGSTDTQYF. CDR3 in DNA: TGTGCCAGTATGGGCGGGAGCACAGATACGCAGTATTTT.

The chain links TRBV28 to TRBJ2-5, with 7 bases matching TRBD1. Germline V gene lookup returns CDR1 MDHEN and CDR2 SYDVKM. This CDR3 is built from 14 residues. V dropped 8 bases and J dropped 5; count of bases not matched to a gene: 11. CDR3 residues: CASLRDSLRETQYF. The CDR3, as DNA: TGTGCCAGCCTTAGGGACAGCCTGAGGGAGACCCAGTACTTC.

This clone has just one count. The DNA of the CDR3 is TGTGCCAGCAGCGAGGGTGGGTCGGACACTGAAGCTTTCTTT. Protein product: CASSEGGSDTEAFF. This chain links TRBV9 with TRBJ1-1; D gene ambiguous. The CDR3 loop spans 14 amino acids. Trimming cost V 3 bases and J 3 bases, with 12 bases left between them. Germline V gene sequence: CDR1 SGDLS, CDR2 YYNGEE.

The rearrangement links TRBV28 to TRBJ2-7; the match to TRBD2 covers 11 bases. The CDR3 covers 18 residues. With V trimmed by 5 bases and J by 3 bases, 15 bases remained unmatched. Germline CDR1 and CDR2: MDHEN and SYDVKM. The CDR3 coding sequence is TGTGCCAGCAGTCTCGGCACTAGCGGGAGTTTGGGTATCTACGAGCAGTACTTC. It encodes CASSLGTSGSLGIYEQYF.

V gene TRBV10-2 combines with J gene TRBJ2-7, with 9 bases that match TRBD1. Trimming at V came to 7 bases and at J to 4 bases, leaving 8 bases not matched to a gene. This CDR3 contains 14 residues. The germline CDR1 and CDR2 sequences are WSHSY and SAAADI. CDR3 in amino acids: CASNGQGFGYEQYF. The CDR3 nucleotides read TGCGCCAGCAATGGACAGGGGTTCGGGTACGAGCAGTACTTC.

This clone was seen only once. The rearrangement joins TRBV28 to TRBJ1-2; D unclear. Germline CDR1 reads MDHEN; CDR2 reads SYDVKM. Trimming removed 2 bases at V and 6 bases at J, with 13 bases between. CDR3 size: 14 residues. The CDR3 DNA follows: TGTGCCAGCAGTTTAGTAGGCGGGAAAAATGGCTACACCTTC. Translated: CASSLVGGKNGYTF.

CDR3 region: CASSLPTLASSTDTQYF. CDR3 coding DNA: TGCGCCAGCAGCCTACCAACCCTAGCGAGCAGCACAGATACGCAGTATTTT. V and J are TRBV5-1 and TRBJ2-3; D may be TRBD2 (6 bases). V lost 4 bases, J lost 0 bases, and 18 bases lay in between. CDR3 size: 17 residues. Germline loops: CDR1 SGHRS, CDR2 YFSETQ.

The gene calls are TRBV5-4 and TRBJ2-7; D uncertain. Germline CDR1 SGHNT, CDR2 YYREEE (reference sequence). The V gene lost 1 base and the J gene lost 0 bases, with 11 bases spanning the gap. The CDR3 covers 15 residues. CDR3 coding DNA: TGTGCCAGCAGCTTGTTACAGCAGAGCTCCTACGAGCAGTACTTC. Translation gives CASSLLQQSSYEQYF.

The chain couples TRBV5-6 to TRBJ2-7; possibly TRBD2 for D (5 bases). CDR1 is SGHDT and CDR2 is YYEEEE in the germline V gene. The CDR3 has 14 residues. Trimming left V 2 bases short and J 3 bases short, with 12 bases between. CDR3 loop: CASSFGGSIYEQYF. CDR3 bases: TGTGCCAGCAGCTTCGGAGGATCCATCTACGAGCAGTACTTC.

The chain joins TRBV27 to TRBJ2-1, with unresolved D. V dropped 6 bases and J dropped 3 bases, with 9 bases sitting between them. Germline V gives CDR1 MNHEY, CDR2 SMNVEV (reference sequence). The CDR3 is 13 residues long. The CDR3 sequence is CASRGGSYNEQFF. CDR3 sequence (DNA): TGTGCCAGCAGGGGTGGCAGCTACAATGAGCAGTTCTTC.

This chain uses TRBV7-9 with TRBJ2-1; D unclear. V dropped 5 bases and J dropped 0 bases, with 14 bases sitting between them. In germline, CDR1 is SEHNR, CDR2 FQNEAQ (reference sequence). The CDR3 contains 16 residues. The CDR3 region is CASSPTERSSYNEQFF. CDR3 DNA sequence: TGTGCCAGCAGCCCTACGGAGCGTAGCTCCTACAATGAGCAGTTCTTC.

The rearrangement uses TRBV4-2 and TRBJ1-5; weak D call: TRBD1 (6 bases). The CDR3 totals 17 residues. CDR1 and CDR2 from the germline V gene are LGHNA and YNFKEQ. Trimming took off 1 base at V and 0 bases at J, with 13 bases between the two ends. The CDR3 region has the DNA TGTGCCAGCAGCCAAGGACAGGAGGTTCTTAGCAATCAGCCCCAGCATTTT. The encoded protein is CASSQGQEVLSNQPQHF.

The chain joins TRBV2 to TRBJ2-1; D may be TRBD1 (6 bases). Germline CDR1 and CDR2: SNHLY and FYNNEI. Trimming took 8 bases from V and 3 from J, leaving 20 bases between them. This CDR3 region has 16 residues. The CDR3 spells CASSEQGVSLYNEQFF. The CDR3 DNA reads as TGTGCCAGCTCAGAACAGGGAGTATCACTCTACAATGAGCAGTTCTTC. Filled out from reference TRBV2 and TRBJ2-1, the complete variable domain reads EPEVTQTPSHQVTQMGQEVILRCVPISNHLYFYWYRQILGQKVEFLVSFYNNEISEKSEIFDDQFSVERPDGSNFTLKIRSTKLEDSAMYFCASSEQGVSLYNEQFFGPGTRLTVL.

This rearrangement joins TRBV5-6 to TRBJ2-5; D is possibly TRBD2 (5 bases). Germline loops: CDR1 SGHDT, CDR2 YYEEEE. Deletions cut 0 bases from V and 5 bases from J, with 11 bases between. This CDR3 is built from 14 residues. CDR3 region: CASSLEAAEETQYF. The CDR3 nucleotides are TGTGCCAGCAGCTTGGAGGCAGCGGAGGAGACCCAGTACTTC.

The chain joins TRBV28 to TRBJ2-7; tentatively, D is TRBD1 or TRBD2 (5 bases each). The germline CDR1 and CDR2 sequences are MDHEN and SYDVKM. V dropped 7 bases and J dropped 2 bases, with 24 bases sitting between them. The CDR3 has 17 residues. CDR3 nucleotides: TGTGCCAGCACCCGCATAGAAACCGGGACCGAAGCCTACGAGCAGTACTTC. It codes for CASTRIETGTEAYEQYF.

The V and J genes are TRBV15 and TRBJ2-3; D is undetermined. The CDR3 is 14 amino acids. V was trimmed by 0 bases and J by 5 bases, leaving 9 bases between them. Germline CDR1 and CDR2: LNHNV and YYDKDF (reference sequence). The CDR3, as DNA: TGTGCCACCAGCAGAGATCGGGTAGAAGATACGCAGTATTTT. As protein: CATSRDRVEDTQYF.

The chain combines TRBV28 with TRBJ2-1, with D hard to call. The CDR3 covers 14 residues. Between the trimmed V and J ends, which lost 5 bases and 8 bases, there was a span of 16 bases. Germline CDR1 reads MDHEN; CDR2 reads SYDVKM. CDR3 sequence: CASSRGRWFDEQFF. The CDR3, as DNA: TGTGCCAGCAGTAGAGGACGGTGGTTTGATGAGCAGTTCTTC. The whole variable domain, remainder taken from reference TRBV28 and TRBJ2-1, is DVKVTQSSRYLVKRTGEKVFLECVQDMDHENMFWYRQDPGLGLRLIYFSYDVKMKEKGDIPEGYSVSREKKERFSLILESASTNQTSMYLCASSRGRWFDEQFFGPGTRLTVL.

As regards this clone: The same CDR3 is also encoded by other DNA sequences in this sample. V gene TRBV27 combines with J gene TRBJ2-7, with 7 bases that match TRBD2. Germline values: CDR1 MNHEY, CDR2 SMNVEV (reference sequence). V was pared by 3 bases and J by 2 bases, with 13 bases of the junction left unmatched. There are 17 residues in the CDR3. CDR3 DNA sequence: TGTGCCAGCAGTTTTGCTAATCAGGGACTAAAGGCCTACGAGCAGTACTTC. This gives the protein CASSFANQGLKAYEQYF.

The J gene is TRBJ1-5, the V gene TRBV9, with TRBD1 as a possible D gene (5 bases). This CDR3 has 14 amino acids. The ends were cut back, 4 bases at V and 15 bases at J, with 23 bases in the middle. Germline V gives CDR1 SGDLS, CDR2 YYNGEE. The DNA of the CDR3 is TGTGCCAGCAGCAGAGAGGTAGGGGTAGGGCCCTCGCATTTT. Translating gives CASSREVGVGPSHF.

This chain uses TRBV6-6 with TRBJ2-1; 11 bases are shared with TRBD2. The V segment lost 8 bases and the J segment 6 bases; nucleotides outside the gene matches: 6. The V gene's germline CDR1 is MNHNY and CDR2 SVGAGI (reference sequence). This CDR3 region has 14 residues. CDR3 amino acids: CASATGTSGNEQFF. The CDR3 DNA follows: TGTGCCAGCGCGACCGGGACTAGCGGCAATGAGCAGTTCTTC.

The chain recombines TRBV6-4 with TRBJ2-7; TRBD2 aligns across 8 bases. Germline V lookup: CDR1 MRHNA, CDR2 SNTAGT. The CDR3 spans 15 residues. V lost 5 bases and J lost 5; bases outside the gene matches: 11. CDR3 bases: TGTGCCAGCAGTCGGGCGGTTAGCGGGATAAACGAGCAGTACTTC. Its translation: CASSRAVSGINEQYF.

The chain has TRBV10-1 and TRBJ2-1, with TRBD1 identical over 7 bases. The V gene end was trimmed by 2 bases and the J gene end by 11 bases; junction bases not matched to a gene: 12. CDR3 length: 15 residues. In germline, CDR1 is WNHNN, CDR2 SYGVQD (reference sequence). The CDR3 sequence: CASSEGDRLNAKQFF. The CDR3 nucleotides are TGCGCCAGCAGTGAGGGGGACAGACTTAATGCTAAGCAGTTCTTC.